Presented here are 19 T cell receptor beta chains from one specimen sequenced in a study of blood T cell repertoires in COVID-19. Here immunoSEQ multiplex PCR was the method, and the copy in TCRdb shows in-frame clones only, minus some. The top ten clones hold roughly 9.8% of a sample with about 50,000 clones, over 90% of them seen once. The sample comprised peripheral blood. Source of these receptors: a woman older than 75 with acute or convalescent COVID-19.

This rearrangement joins TRBV18 to TRBJ2-2; 8 nucleotides line up with TRBD2. The V gene end was trimmed by 3 bases and the J gene end by 4 bases; junction bases not matched to a gene: 4. Germline CDR1 is KGHSH and CDR2 is LQKENI. This CDR3 has 15 residues. Here the CDR3 DNA reads TGTGCCAGCTCACCCAGCGGGAGTCGCACCGGGGAGCTGTTTTTT. Its protein is CASSPSGSRTGELFF.

V usage is TRBV5-1 and J usage is TRBJ2-2; the match to TRBD1 covers 10 bases. The germline gives CDR1 SGHRS, CDR2 YFSETQ. The CDR3 sequence is 15 residues long. Unmatched junction bases numbered 1, after V lost 3 bases and J lost 2 bases. DNA for the CDR3: TGCGCCAGCAGCTGGACAGGGGGAAACACCGGGGAGCTGTTTTTT. Translation gives CASSWTGGNTGELFF.

The V and J genes are TRBV30 and TRBJ1-1; weak D call: TRBD1 (5 bases). The CDR3 totals 13 residues. V lost 0 bases, J lost 3 bases, and 8 bases lay in between. CDR1 and CDR2 from the germline V gene are GTSNPN and SVGIG (reference sequence). The CDR3 here is CAWSVQGDTEAFF. Here the CDR3 DNA reads TGTGCCTGGAGTGTACAAGGGGACACTGAAGCTTTCTTT.

This clone turned up a few times. The J gene is TRBJ1-5, the V gene TRBV7-6; D is undetermined. Germline V gene sequence: CDR1 SGHVS, CDR2 FNYEAQ. V was shortened by 4 bases and J by 2 bases, with 12 bases between the two germline ends. This CDR3 contains 15 residues. The CDR3 sequence is CASSSVPGGNQPQHF. The CDR3, as DNA: TGTGCCAGCAGCTCGGTACCAGGTGGCAATCAGCCCCAGCATTTT.

V is TRBV19 and J is TRBJ2-5, with a weak D call TRBD2 (5 bases). The germline gives CDR1 LNHDA, CDR2 SQIVND (reference sequence). Between the trimmed V and J ends, which lost 9 bases and 1 base, there was a span of 15 bases. The CDR3 extends over 14 amino acids. The CDR3 sequence is CASAIAISQETQYF. The CDR3 bases are TGTGCCAGCGCGATAGCGATCTCCCAAGAGACCCAGTACTTC.

The rearrangement joins TRBV7-9 to TRBJ2-5, with 9 nucleotides matching TRBD1. CDR1 and CDR2 from the germline V gene are SEHNR and FQNEAQ (reference sequence). The ends lost 5 bases at V and 4 bases at J; junction bases unmatched: 14. The length of the CDR3 is 17 residues. CDR3 sequence: CASSKTSSADRGETQYF. The CDR3 nucleotides are TGTGCCAGCAGCAAAACCTCCTCGGCGGACAGGGGAGAGACCCAGTACTTC.

This clone came up once. V is TRBV7-2 and J is TRBJ2-3; D uncertain. V was clipped by 1 base and J by 1 base, with 3 bases between them. The CDR3 has 13 residues. CDR1 and CDR2 (germline): SGHTA, FQGNSA. The CDR3: CASSLVGTDTQYF. For the CDR3, the DNA is TGTGCCAGCAGCTTAGTAGGCACAGATACGCAGTATTTT.

The rearrangement links TRBV3-1 (or the pseudogene TRBV3-2) to TRBJ2-1, with a possible D match to TRBD2 (6 bases). The CDR3 has 17 amino acids. Trimming took 0 bases from V and 2 from J, leaving 14 bases between them. The germline V gene encodes CDR1 LGHDT and CDR2 YNNKEL (reference sequence). The CDR3: CASSQEAGLSTYNEQFF. The CDR3 DNA reads as TGTGCCAGCAGCCAAGAGGCGGGACTTAGCACCTACAATGAGCAGTTCTTC.

This clone was observed a single time. The V and J genes are TRBV19 and TRBJ1-2; D ambiguous. This CDR3 is built from 13 residues. CDR1 and CDR2 (germline): LNHDA, SQIVND (reference sequence). Trimming stripped 2 bases from V and 4 bases from J, with 8 bases between. The CDR3 sequence is CASSIIKPYGYTF. In DNA, the CDR3 is TGTGCCAGTAGTATAATCAAGCCCTATGGCTACACCTTC.

The chain carries TRBV2 and TRBJ1-1, with D possibly being TRBD1 (5 bases). The V gene's germline CDR1 is SNHLY and CDR2 FYNNEI. This CDR3 has 12 amino acids. V shed 6 bases and J shed 2 bases, with 7 bases lying between them. CDR3 nucleotide sequence: TGTGCCAGCAGGACAGACAACACTGAAGCTTTCTTT. Translation gives CASRTDNTEAFF.

The gene calls are TRBV5-5 and TRBJ2-5; D remains ambiguous. V was shortened by 2 bases and J by 2 bases, with 7 bases between the two germline ends. This CDR3 is 13 amino acids long. The germline CDR1 and CDR2 sequences are SGHKS and YYEKEE (reference sequence). CDR3 residues: CASSFVAQETQYF. The CDR3, as DNA: TGTGCCAGCAGCTTCGTTGCGCAAGAGACCCAGTACTTC.

The CDR3 bases are TGTGCCAGCAGCCAAGAGGGACTACTCACCGGGGAGCTGTTTTTT. Protein sequence: CASSQEGLLTGELFF. The chain joins TRBV4-2 to TRBJ2-2, with 7 nucleotides matching TRBD2. This CDR3 spans 15 amino acids. J gave up 4 bases and V 0 bases, and 2 bases lay outside the gene matches. Germline assignment: CDR1 LGHNA and CDR2 YNFKEQ.

This clone was seen a few times. The genes are TRBV7-6 and TRBJ2-2, with 10 bases lining up with TRBD2. Germline V CDR1 and CDR2: SGHVS, FNYEAQ. This CDR3 contains 15 residues. J gave up 2 bases and V 7 bases, and 4 bases lay outside the gene matches. The CDR3 sequence: CASKREGLNTGELFF. CDR3 coding DNA: TGTGCCAGCAAGCGGGAGGGCCTAAACACCGGGGAGCTGTTTTTT.

J is TRBJ2-1 and V is TRBV7-3; perhaps TRBD2 as D (6 bases). The CDR3 contains 17 residues. V dropped 5 bases and J dropped 4 bases, with 21 bases sitting between them. Germline V lookup: CDR1 SGHTA, CDR2 FQGTGA. For the CDR3, the DNA is TGTGCCAGCAGCCCCCTCTCGGGACTCTACAGTTACAATGAGCAGTTCTTC. It translates to CASSPLSGLYSYNEQFF.

The chain has TRBV30 and TRBJ2-7; D possibly corresponds to TRBD1 (7 bases). Trimming left V 5 bases short and J 12 bases short, with 20 bases between. CDR3 size: 12 residues. The germline V gene encodes CDR1 GTSNPN and CDR2 SVGIG (reference sequence). In nucleotides, the CDR3 is TGTGCCTGGGGAGGGGACAGTCTCGCACGGTACTTC. Its translation is CAWGGDSLARYF.

The chain links TRBV4-2 to TRBJ2-3, with a weak D call TRBD2 (6 bases). Germline V gives CDR1 LGHNA, CDR2 YNFKEQ. The CDR3 has 17 amino acids. The germline V and J ends were trimmed by 4 bases and 3 bases, with 20 bases remaining between them. DNA for the CDR3: TGTGCCAGCAGCCCCACAGTCCGGGCGGGAATTACAGATACGCAGTATTTT. Residues: CASSPTVRAGITDTQYF.

This chain links TRBV27 with TRBJ1-2; D unclear. The CDR3 has 15 amino acids. The V gene lost 3 bases and the J gene lost 7 bases, with 18 bases spanning the gap. Per germline, CDR1 MNHEY and CDR2 SMNVEV (reference sequence). This chain's CDR3 is CASSLRGRGGSGYTF. The CDR3 coding sequence is TGTGCCAGCAGTTTGAGAGGGCGGGGAGGGAGTGGCTACACCTTC.

The J gene is TRBJ2-2, the V gene TRBV19; possibly TRBD1 for D (5 bases). This CDR3 comprises 15 residues. Germline CDR1 and CDR2: LNHDA and SQIVND (reference sequence). The V and J ends lost 4 bases and 3 bases respectively, with 12 bases between them. CDR3 protein: CASSTLQEYTGELFF. CDR3 DNA: TGTGCCAGTAGTACCTTACAGGAATACACCGGGGAGCTGTTTTTT.

The chain recombines TRBV30 with TRBJ2-7; 7 bases map to TRBD1. The CDR3 contains 15 residues. V shed 2 bases, J shed 3 bases, and the junction held 10 bases outside the gene matches. Germline CDR1 reads GTSNPN; CDR2 reads SVGIG (reference sequence). This CDR3 is CAWSIQAGTVYEQYF. The CDR3 nucleotides read TGTGCCTGGAGTATCCAAGCCGGGACAGTCTACGAGCAGTACTTC.